These 3 T cell receptor beta chains originate from one sample sequenced in a study of tumor and adjacent non-tumor tissue in lung cancer listed by TCRdb under 2018. RNA was extracted from bulk unsorted tissue and checked for quality with a NanoDrop ND-1000 and an Agilent 2100. The method behind the library was multiplex PCR. TCRdb records Illumina HiSeq 2500 as the sequencer. TCRbeta libraries were constructed through three rounds of nested PCR with primers (Table S4) according to protocols modified from ARM-PCR. The raw public reads went through TCRdb reprocessing: fastp at Q25, MiXCR clone calling, in-frame beta chains kept. Rows merge per CDR3 protein into single entries with the most common DNA and genes. The sample table records tens of thousands of distinct CDR3 sequences; around four fifths of these occur just once. The ten largest clonotypes hold around 12% of the sample. The specimen sequenced was lung tumor tissue. All receptors derive from a woman aged 50 to 60 with non-small cell lung cancer.

With respect to this clonotype: The junction differs from germline at one of its ends, possibly a read error. The rearrangement uses TRBV6-5 and TRBJ1-2; 8 bases map to TRBD1. The CDR3 sequence is 16 residues long. The germline CDR1 and CDR2 sequences are MNHEY and SVGAGI. CDR3 bases: TGTGCCAGCAGTTACTCGAAAAAGACAGGGGTTTATGGCAACACCTTC. Amino acids: CASSYSKKTGVYGNTF.

Of note for this clonotype: This CDR3 is missing its conserved last phenylalanine or tryptophan, likely due to a read error. The limits of the CDR3 on the DNA are not certain, so only TCRdb's listed CDR3 is given. V and J are TRBV7-9 and TRBJ1-2; the table assigns TRBD1, which was not confirmed against the DNA. The CDR3 adds up to 12 amino acids, both ends counted. From germline, CDR1 is SEHNR and CDR2 FQNEAQ (reference sequence). The CDR3 loop reads CVCSRAGDAGTL.

The CDR3 region has the DNA TGCAGTGCTGGGACTAGTGGGAGGAGTTTAACCTACGAGCAGTACTTC. Amino acid sequence: CSAGTSGRSLTYEQYF. The chain uses TRBV20-1 and TRBJ2-7, with 8 positions matching TRBD2. The CDR3 spans 16 residues. Germline V CDR1 and CDR2: DFQATT, SNEGSKA (reference sequence). Trimming cost V 5 bases and J 2 bases; bases outside gene matches: 14.